The T cell receptor beta chain under discussion was sequenced for a study of cytomegalovirus exposure and HLA in healthy donors. Study-wide results and limits: A list of more than 150 TCR beta chains associated with cytomegalovirus was given.

Sequencing used immunoSEQ multiplex PCR; TCRdb keeps in-frame clones, though not all of them. The data hold roughly 100,000 clones, with about 88% observed a single time. V was pared by 5 bases and J by 5 bases, with 5 bases of the junction left unmatched. Germline-derived CDR1 and CDR2 are SGHRS and YFSETQ. This CDR3 is built from 13 residues. With respect to this clone: Its antigen is not known.

This receptor was taken from a woman in her late teens or twenties in good health and CMV-seropositive. The chain carries TRBV5-1 and TRBJ2-5; 8 bases line up with TRBD2. Sample: PBMCs. The CDR3 DNA reads as TGCGCCAGCAGTTTACGGGAGGGGGAGACCCAGTACTTC. This encodes CASSLREGETQYF.